The 6 T cell receptor beta chains in this list originate from one sample, sequenced in a study of CD8 T cells in Susac syndrome. The RNA, about 0.5 to 1 ug, was put through reverse transcription using random hexamers. Each CDR3 protein gets one entry after TCRdb re-called the immunoSEQ multiplex PCR reads with MiXCR. The data hold 75,000 to 80,000 distinct CDR3 sequences, with approximately 93% observed a single time. The sequenced sample was CD8+ T cells from PBMCs. These receptors were taken from a human donor with Susac syndrome.

The chain carries TRBV28 and TRBJ1-1; D ambiguous. The V end lost 6 bases, the J end lost 0 bases, and 8 bases lay between the germline ends. The CDR3 is 13 amino acids. Germline V gene sequence: CDR1 MDHEN, CDR2 SYDVKM. CDR3 amino acids: CASRLTVNTEAFF. The CDR3 DNA reads TGTGCCAGCAGATTAACAGTGAACACTGAAGCTTTCTTT.

This chain uses TRBV2 with TRBJ2-1; weak D call: TRBD1 (5 bases). In germline, CDR1 is SNHLY, CDR2 FYNNEI. V was pared by 8 bases and J by 8 bases, with 10 bases between. The CDR3 is 11 amino acids. The CDR3: CASPGQDEQFF. CDR3 nucleotide sequence: TGTGCCAGCCCAGGGCAGGATGAGCAGTTCTTC.

This rearrangement joins TRBV14 to TRBJ1-2, with 7 bases fitting TRBD1. CDR1 SGHDN and CDR2 FVKESK come from the germline V gene. The CDR3 is 15 residues long. Trimming cost V 4 bases and J 1 base; bases outside gene matches: 6. CDR3 bases: TGTGCCAGCAGCCCTTATTGGGACAGTAACTATGGCTACACCTTC. This encodes CASSPYWDSNYGYTF.

The rearrangement uses TRBV20-1 and TRBJ1-2; no reliable D call. Trimming shortened V by 0 bases and J by 11 bases, and 10 bases separated the two germline ends. This CDR3 region has 11 residues. Germline CDR1 and CDR2: DFQATT and SNEGSKA (reference sequence). The CDR3 nucleotides read TGCAGTGCTAGAGATAGCAAGGCTTACACCTTC. Translating it yields CSARDSKAYTF.

This chain joins TRBV27 and TRBJ2-5, with 7 bases that match TRBD2. With 5 bases clipped from V and 5 bases from J, the junction kept 8 bases outside the gene matches. Germline V gene lookup returns CDR1 MNHEY and CDR2 SMNVEV (reference sequence). CDR3 length equals 14 residues. The CDR3 DNA sequence: TGTGCCAGCAGTAACGGGGGGTTCAGCGAGACCCAGTACTTC. It is translated as CASSNGGFSETQYF.

The rearrangement links TRBV29-1 to TRBJ2-7; 7 positions match TRBD1. Trimming took 1 base from V and 3 from J; bases not matched to a gene: 9. This CDR3 has 15 amino acids. The germline CDR1 and CDR2 sequences are SQVTM and ANQGSEA. The CDR3 is CSVEGRTGALYEQYF. The CDR3 DNA follows: TGCAGCGTTGAAGGAAGGACAGGTGCCCTCTACGAGCAGTACTTC.